Each of the 18 T cell receptor beta chains below was sequenced from the same sample in a study of CD8 T cells in ankylosing spondylitis. TCRdb re-analysed the 5' RACE reads in MiXCR, keeping a single row per CDR3 protein. The repertoire holds around 130,000 distinct CDR3 sequences, with around 7% as singletons. Sequenced input: blood, either unsorted or a sorted T cell fraction (not recorded which). These receptors were collected from a male donor with ankylosing spondylitis or in good health (not recorded which).

This clonotype was counted at least ten times. This rearrangement joins TRBV5-1 to TRBJ1-1; 8 bases are a match to TRBD1. Per the germline V gene, CDR1 is SGHRS and CDR2 is YFSETQ. This CDR3 comprises 15 residues. Trimming at V came to 3 bases and at J to 3 bases, leaving 7 bases not matched to a gene. CDR3 loop: CASSWTGRGDTEAFF. DNA for the CDR3: TGCGCCAGCAGCTGGACAGGGCGAGGCGACACTGAAGCTTTCTTT. Full variable domain (missing parts from reference TRBV5-1 and TRBJ1-1): KAGVTQTPRYLIKTRGQQVTLSCSPISGHRSVSWYQQTPGQGLQFLFEYFSETQRNKGNFPGRFSGRQFSNSRSEMNVSTLELGDSALYLCASSWTGRGDTEAFFGQGTRLTVV.

This clonotype was seen at least ten times. V gene TRBV5-1 combines with J gene TRBJ2-3; D remains ambiguous. V was shortened by 0 bases and J by 1 base, with 9 bases between the two germline ends. Germline V gene sequence: CDR1 SGHRS, CDR2 YFSETQ. This CDR3 is 15 amino acids long. The CDR3 nucleotides read TGCGCCAGCAGCTTGGGCATCATAGGCACAGATACGCAGTATTTT. It codes for CASSLGIIGTDTQYF. The full variable domain, with the rest looked up from reference TRBV5-1 and TRBJ2-3, is KAGVTQTPRYLIKTRGQQVTLSCSPISGHRSVSWYQQTPGQGLQFLFEYFSETQRNKGNFPGRFSGRQFSNSRSEMNVSTLELGDSALYLCASSLGIIGTDTQYFGPGTRLTVL.

This clonotype was counted ten times or more. The rearrangement links TRBV7-9 to TRBJ2-7; D ambiguous. The CDR3 runs 13 residues. The V and J ends lost 5 bases and 7 bases respectively, with 15 bases between them. Germline CDR1 is SEHNR and CDR2 is FQNEAQ (reference sequence). This CDR3 is CASSTATGYEQYF. CDR3 DNA: TGTGCCAGCAGCACCGCCACCGGTTATGAGCAGTACTTC.

Many counts were recorded for this clonotype. This chain connects TRBV20-1 to TRBJ2-7; no definite D call. Germline V gene lookup returns CDR1 DFQATT and CDR2 SNEGSKA (reference sequence). The CDR3 runs to 12 residues. Trimming pared 7 bases from V and 0 bases from J, leaving 10 bases between. The CDR3 protein is CSVPTLSYEQYF. In nucleotides, the CDR3 is TGCAGTGTCCCGACTCTCTCCTACGAGCAGTACTTC.

This clonotype has at least ten counts. The V call is TRBV28, the J call TRBJ2-1; D perhaps matches TRBD1 (6 bases). The CDR3 extends over 14 amino acids. The V gene's germline CDR1 is MDHEN and CDR2 SYDVKM. V dropped 6 bases and J dropped 4 bases, with 13 bases sitting between them. Here the CDR3 DNA reads TGTGCCAGCAGAGGCAGGGGAGCTTACAATGAGCAGTTCTTC. Amino acids: CASRGRGAYNEQFF.

This clonotype was observed at least ten times. The J gene is TRBJ2-3, the V gene TRBV6-2 or TRBV6-3, with TRBD2 matching over 11 bases. This CDR3 contains 19 residues. Germline assignment: CDR1 MNHEY and CDR2 SVGEGT. The J segment lost 6 bases and the V segment lost 2 bases, leaving 16 bases of the junction unmatched. CDR3: CASSYPSLAGDGTPDTQYF. The CDR3 nucleotides read TGTGCCAGCAGTTACCCCTCACTAGCGGGAGACGGAACCCCGGATACGCAGTATTTT.

There are many counts of this clonotype. The chain combines TRBV10-3 with TRBJ2-7; D possibly uses TRBD1 or TRBD2 (5 bases each). The germline gives CDR1 ENHRY, CDR2 SYGVKD. The CDR3 is made up of 15 amino acids. V lost 4 bases and J lost 9, with 22 bases in between. CDR3 bases: TGTGCCATCAGTGCCTCCGGGACCGGGTTACGGGCGCAGTACTTC. Its protein is CAISASGTGLRAQYF.

This clonotype showed up many times. The chain uses TRBV5-1 and TRBJ2-2; the D call may be TRBD1 or TRBD2 (5 bases each). The germline gives CDR1 SGHRS, CDR2 YFSETQ. The CDR3 has 14 amino acids. The V end lost 0 bases, the J end lost 5 bases, and 8 bases lay between the germline ends. The CDR3 sequence is CASSLGDQTGELFF. CDR3 DNA: TGCGCCAGCAGCTTGGGGGACCAGACCGGGGAGCTGTTTTTT.

This clonotype came up a few times. The DNA of the CDR3 is TGTGCCACCAGCAGAGATATAGTGGTCACAGGGGACGAACGCACCGGGGAGCTGTTTTTT. This codes for CATSRDIVVTGDERTGELFF. The chain is built from TRBV15 and TRBJ2-2; 7 bases align to TRBD1. Germline values: CDR1 LNHNV, CDR2 YYDKDF (reference sequence). This CDR3 region has 20 residues. Losses at the gene ends were 0 bases for V and 4 bases for J; bases not matched to a gene: 17.

In its sample, this clonotype was seen many times. The chain joins TRBV5-1 to TRBJ1-1; D gene uncertain. This CDR3 has 13 amino acids. V was pared by 0 bases and J by 2 bases, with 5 bases between. Germline lookup yields CDR1 SGHRS and CDR2 YFSETQ. The CDR3 DNA sequence: TGCGCCAGCAGCTTGGGAGGAAACACTGAAGCTTTCTTT. It is translated as CASSLGGNTEAFF.

This clonotype came up many times. J is TRBJ2-1 and V is TRBV20-1; 10 nucleotides align to TRBD2. J lost 5 bases, V lost 6 bases, and 7 bases had no gene match. This CDR3 has 14 amino acids. Germline V CDR1 and CDR2: DFQATT, SNEGSKA (reference sequence). The CDR3 loop is CSAPLAGPDNEQFF. CDR3 sequence (DNA): TGCAGTGCGCCACTAGCGGGACCCGACAATGAGCAGTTCTTC.

This clonotype was seen repeatedly, ten times or more. The J gene is TRBJ2-3, the V gene TRBV5-1; D not certain. Between the trimmed V and J ends, which lost 1 base and 2 bases, there was a span of 8 bases. Germline-derived CDR1 and CDR2 are SGHRS and YFSETQ. This CDR3 contains 14 residues. CDR3 nucleotides: TGCGCCAGCAGCTTGCGAGCTAACACAGATACGCAGTATTTT. Translation gives CASSLRANTDTQYF.

This clonotype has ten or more counts. The chain joins TRBV10-1 to TRBJ1-2, with 8 bases that match TRBD1. J was trimmed by 7 bases and V by 9 bases; bases with no gene match: 4. CDR1 and CDR2 (germline): WNHNN, SYGVQD (reference sequence). CDR3 length: 11 amino acids. CDR3 coding DNA: TGCGCCAGTGCAGGGGGCACTGGCTACACCTTC. Its translation is CASAGGTGYTF.

This clonotype came up many times. The rearrangement uses TRBV7-3 and TRBJ2-3, with a possible D match to TRBD2 (5 bases). CDR1 SGHTA and CDR2 FQGTGA come from the germline V gene. The CDR3 runs to 14 residues. V was trimmed by 5 bases and J by 0 bases, leaving 9 bases between them. Written as DNA, the CDR3 is TGTGCCAGCAGCCGCCCGGGGAGCACAGATACGCAGTATTTT. As protein: CASSRPGSTDTQYF.

This clonotype came up a few times. V is TRBV7-9 and J is TRBJ2-3, with 7 positions matching TRBD2. With 5 bases clipped from V and 6 bases from J, the junction kept 11 bases outside the gene matches. The V gene's germline CDR1 is SEHNR and CDR2 FQNEAQ (reference sequence). CDR3 length: 15 amino acids. For the CDR3, the DNA is TGTGCCAGCAGCCCCGGGACTATCCTACCGGATACGCAGTATTTT. This encodes CASSPGTILPDTQYF.

This clonotype was recorded many times. The rearrangement joins TRBV6-1 to TRBJ1-6; D may be TRBD1 (5 bases). There are 17 residues in the CDR3. V was shortened by 5 bases and J by 0 bases, with 14 bases between the two germline ends. Germline CDR1 and CDR2: MNHNS and SASEGT. The CDR3 reads CASSPGTESSYNSPLHF. CDR3 coding DNA: TGTGCCAGCAGTCCCGGGACGGAAAGCTCCTATAATTCACCCCTCCACTTT.

This clonotype was observed many times. The chain employs TRBV12-3 or TRBV12-4 and TRBJ2-7; D not resolved. There are 11 residues in the CDR3. Trimming took off 6 bases at V and 3 bases at J, with 6 bases between the two ends. The CDR3 DNA is TGTGCCAGCAGGCGGAACTACGAGCAGTACTTC. It is translated as CASRRNYEQYF.

In its sample, this clonotype was seen many times. The chain joins TRBV20-1 to TRBJ1-2; D is ambiguous. The germline V gene encodes CDR1 DFQATT and CDR2 SNEGSKA (reference sequence). V was shortened by 0 bases and J by 7 bases, with 12 bases between the two germline ends. The CDR3 is made up of 13 amino acids. The chain's CDR3 is CSAREFGSFGYTF. In DNA form, the CDR3 reads TGCAGTGCTAGAGAATTTGGGAGTTTTGGCTACACCTTC.